Below are 12 T cell receptor beta chains sequenced from a single sample in a study of cytomegalovirus exposure and HLA in healthy donors (TCRdb year 2017). Libraries came from the immunoSEQ multiplex PCR assay. A mixture of 60 forward primers for TCR Vbeta segments and 13 reverse primers for TCR Jbeta segments was used in the multiplex PCR. TCRdb provides this immuneACCESS table in a form limited to in-frame rearrangements. Some clones are lacking; in checked studies, under half of them reflect an unresolved V gene, and why the rest are absent is not known. This sample lists about 110,000 clones; 65% to 80% were detected once. The ten largest make up under 3% of the sample. The sequenced sample was PBMCs. Receptors were obtained from a woman aged 55-70 years in good health and CMV-seropositive.

This clone showed up just a few times. J is TRBJ1-4 and V is TRBV6-1, with D tentatively TRBD1 (5 bases). This CDR3 contains 15 residues. Trimming took off 3 bases at V and 4 bases at J, with 12 bases between the two ends. Germline loops: CDR1 MNHNS, CDR2 SASEGT. CDR3 coding DNA: TGTGCCAGCAGTGATTCGGACACTGGTAATGAAAAACTGTTTTTT. Residues: CASSDSDTGNEKLFF.

This clone was recorded once. The genes are TRBV18 and TRBJ2-1; 8 bases are a match to TRBD2. Germline V gives CDR1 KGHSH, CDR2 LQKENI. The trim removed 2 bases at V and 0 bases at J, leaving 9 bases unmatched. This CDR3 contains 18 residues. The CDR3 DNA reads TGTGCCAGCTCACCAATCCGACTAGCGTCGAGCTCCTACAATGAGCAGTTCTTC. Translation: CASSPIRLASSSYNEQFF.

CDR3 DNA: TGTGCTAGTGGTTTGGCAATCAATCAGCCCCAGCATTTT. It codes for CASGLAINQPQHF. This chain joins TRBV12-5 and TRBJ1-5; no clear D. The germline gives CDR1 LGHNT, CDR2 FRNRAP. The CDR3 is 13 residues long. The V and J ends lost 1 base and 3 bases respectively, with 4 bases between them.

The chain has TRBV6-1 and TRBJ1-5; D gene unclear. CDR1 is MNHNS, CDR2 SASEGT, per germline. V was trimmed by 2 bases and J by 2 bases, leaving 4 bases between them. The CDR3 loop spans 13 amino acids. The CDR3 coding sequence is TGTGCCAGCAGTGAACCGGGCAATCAGCCCCAGCATTTT. This sequence encodes CASSEPGNQPQHF.

The genes are TRBV7-7 and TRBJ2-2; D not certain. The germline CDR1 and CDR2 sequences are SSHAT and FNYEAQ (reference sequence). V was clipped by 0 bases and J by 7 bases, with 6 bases between them. The CDR3 consists of 13 residues. As DNA, the CDR3 is TGTGCCAGCAGCTTAGCGCGCGGCGGGGAGCTGTTTTTT. This codes for CASSLARGGELFF.

The J gene is TRBJ2-5, the V gene TRBV2; 8 bases fit TRBD1. Matching the DNA end better, TRBJ2-7 makes the J call doubtful. This CDR3 spans 14 amino acids. Germline loops: CDR1 SNHLY, CDR2 FYNNEI. The CDR3 DNA is TGTGCCAGCAGTAAGACAGGGGCTCGCTACGAGCAGTACTTC. It is translated as CASSKTGARYEQYF.

The chain has TRBV11-2 and TRBJ2-3, with 16 bases fitting TRBD2. CDR3 length: 18 residues. Germline assignment: CDR1 SGHAT and CDR2 FQNNGV. The V gene end was trimmed by 5 bases and the J gene end by 2 bases; junction bases not matched to a gene: 7. Written as DNA, the CDR3 is TGTGCCAGCAGCCAGGGACTAGCGGGAGGGTTACCCACAGATACGCAGTATTTT. This codes for CASSQGLAGGLPTDTQYF.

CDR3 sequence: CASSTYLAGGYNEQFF. The CDR3 DNA sequence: TGTGCCAGCAGCACTTATCTAGCGGGGGGTTACAATGAGCAGTTCTTC. The rearrangement uses TRBV7-3 and TRBJ2-1, with 11 bases fitting TRBD2. From germline, CDR1 is SGHTA and CDR2 FQGTGA. The CDR3 length is 16 residues. The trim removed 5 bases at V and 4 bases at J, leaving 7 bases unmatched.

The chain joins TRBV9 to TRBJ2-3, with TRBD2 matching 9 bases. Germline CDR1 and CDR2: SGDLS and YYNGEE. The V and J ends lost 0 bases and 7 bases, in that order; junction bases with no gene match: 6. This CDR3 contains 15 residues. DNA for the CDR3: TGTGCCAGCAGCGTAGTAGCCAGCGGGAGGAATACGCAGTATTTT. Amino acid sequence: CASSVVASGRNTQYF.

The chain joins TRBV6-1 to TRBJ1-2; D remains ambiguous. Germline V gives CDR1 MNHNS, CDR2 SASEGT. The CDR3 covers 14 residues. V lost 5 bases to trimming and J lost 5 bases, with 15 bases between them. CDR3 protein: CASSSPGGSYGYTF. DNA of the CDR3: TGTGCCAGCAGTTCCCCAGGAGGGTCATATGGCTACACCTTC.

The chain combines TRBV5-4 with TRBJ1-6; a weak D match, TRBD1 (5 bases). Per germline, CDR1 SGHNT and CDR2 YYREEE (reference sequence). CDR3 length: 16 amino acids. Trimming left V 4 bases short and J 6 bases short, with 17 bases between. CDR3 DNA sequence: TGTGCCAGCAGCCCGCTACCGACAGCCTCTAATTCACCCCTCCACTTT. This sequence encodes CASSPLPTASNSPLHF.

As for this clone: Relative to the germline gene, one junction end is altered; a read error may explain this. This CDR3 is also generated by other DNA sequences in the sample. The V gene is TRBV7-3, the J gene TRBJ2-3; 8 bases agree with TRBD2. The V gene's germline CDR1 is SGHTA and CDR2 FQGTGA. This CDR3 is 16 amino acids long. The CDR3 region is CASSLLGGVGTDTQYF. CDR3 bases: TGCGCCAGCAGCTTACTCGGGGGGGTCGGCACAGATACGCAGTATTTT.